Listed here is a single T cell receptor beta chain. Antigen specificity is unknown. The data originate from a study of siplizumab effects on memory and regulatory T cells. Study-level results: Unstimulated naive T cells seemed to show more diversity than memory cells did, and they also seemed to be among the major contributors to the alloresponse. Proliferating siplizumab-culture Tregs lacked confirmation of suppressive function. Alloreactive clones mapping to unstimulated subsets formed only a minor fraction.

Assayed TCR templates numbered about 10^5 for each sample. Clones were read by immunoSEQ multiplex PCR, and TCRdb kept only the in-frame ones, dropping some. The data show about 56,000 clones, with over 95% seen just once and approximately 1% held by the top ten. V shed 4 bases and J 0 bases; nucleotides not matched to a gene: 6. The CDR3 spans 15 residues. Germline CDR1 MNHNS, CDR2 SASEGT. The sample taken for sequencing was naive CD8+ T cells sorted from blood. This rearrangement joins TRBV6-1 to TRBJ2-7; 7 nucleotides match TRBD2. This TCR was sampled from a human donor in good health. In DNA, the CDR3 is TGTGCCAGCAGTGTCATAGCGGGCAACTCCTACGAGCAGTACTTC. This gives the protein CASSVIAGNSYEQYF.